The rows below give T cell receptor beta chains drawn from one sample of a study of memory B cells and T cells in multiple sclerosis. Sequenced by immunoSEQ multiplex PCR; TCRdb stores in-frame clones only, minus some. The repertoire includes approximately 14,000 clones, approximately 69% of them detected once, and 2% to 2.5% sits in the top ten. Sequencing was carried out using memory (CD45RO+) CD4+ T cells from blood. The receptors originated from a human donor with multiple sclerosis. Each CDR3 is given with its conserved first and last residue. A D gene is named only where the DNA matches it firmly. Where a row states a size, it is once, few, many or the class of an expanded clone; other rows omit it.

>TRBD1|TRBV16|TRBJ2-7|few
CASSQFFGTGSYEQYF
TGTGCCAGCAGCCAATTCTTCGGGACAGGGTCCTACGAGCAGTACTTC
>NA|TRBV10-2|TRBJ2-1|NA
CASSEAQLEFF
TGCGCCAGCAGTGAGGCCCAGTTGGAGTTCTTC
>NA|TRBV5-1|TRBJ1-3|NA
CASSLDGSRSGNTIYF
TGCGCCAGCAGCTTGGATGGCAGTCGCTCTGGAAACACCATATATTTT
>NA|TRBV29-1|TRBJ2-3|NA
CSVAWRSGTDTQYF
TGCAGCGTTGCATGGCGTAGCGGCACAGATACGCAGTATTTT
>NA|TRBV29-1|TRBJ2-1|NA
CSVRRDVWDEQFF
TGCAGCGTTAGGCGGGACGTCTGGGATGAGCAGTTCTTC
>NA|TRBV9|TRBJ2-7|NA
CASSVGRGLTYEQYF
TGTGCCAGCAGCGTAGGTCGAGGGTTAACTTACGAGCAGTACTTC
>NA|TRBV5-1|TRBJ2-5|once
CASSLLGPKGETQYF
TGCGCCAGCAGCTTACTTGGGCCTAAGGGGGAGACCCAGTACTTC
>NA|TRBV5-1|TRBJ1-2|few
CASSSGNSDGYTF
TGCGCCAGCAGCTCGGGGAACAGTGACGGCTACACCTTC
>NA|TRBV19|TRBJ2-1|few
CASSHRDIRNEQFF
TGTGCCAGTAGTCATCGGGACATCAGAAATGAGCAGTTCTTC
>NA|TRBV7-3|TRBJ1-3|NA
CASSLPSGNTIYF
TGTGCCAGCAGCCTCCCCTCTGGAAACACCATATATTTT
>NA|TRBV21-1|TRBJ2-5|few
CASSKAWRGPQETQYF
TGTGCCAGCAGCAAAGCCTGGAGGGGACCCCAAGAGACCCAGTACTTC
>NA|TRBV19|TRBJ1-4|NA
CASSIWSPRSEKLFF
TGTGCCAGTAGTATTTGGTCCCCGAGGAGTGAAAAACTGTTTTTT
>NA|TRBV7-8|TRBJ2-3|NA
CASSQNGGPDTQYF
TGTGCCAGCAGCCAGAACGGGGGGCCAGATACGCAGTATTTT
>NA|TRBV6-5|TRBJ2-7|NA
CASSYSRQEYEQYF
TGTGCCAGCAGTTACTCGCGACAAGAATACGAGCAGTACTTC
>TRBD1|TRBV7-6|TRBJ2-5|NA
CASSPGQGGGETQYF
TGTGCCAGCAGCCCGGGACAGGGCGGGGGAGAGACCCAGTACTTC
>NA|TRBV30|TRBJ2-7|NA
CAWKGGDLPYEQYF
TGTGCCTGGAAAGGAGGGGACCTCCCCTACGAGCAGTACTTC
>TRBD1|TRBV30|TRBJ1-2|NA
CAWSALGQGKDGYTF
TGTGCCTGGAGTGCACTGGGACAGGGGAAGGATGGCTACACCTTC
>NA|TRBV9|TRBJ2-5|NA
CASSVGAIQETQYF
TGTGCCAGCAGCGTAGGGGCCATCCAAGAGACCCAGTACTTC
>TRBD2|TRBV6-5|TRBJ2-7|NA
CASRGAGAGYEQYF
TGTGCCAGCAGGGGAGCGGGAGCGGGGTACGAGCAGTACTTC
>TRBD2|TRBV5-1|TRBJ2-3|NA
CASSLGLLAGGRGSTDTQYF
TGCGCCAGCAGCTTGGGGCTTCTAGCGGGGGGCCGAGGTAGCACAGATACGCAGTATTTT
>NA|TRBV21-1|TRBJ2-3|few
CASSKGGGGTDTQYF
TGTGCCAGCAGCAAAGGGGGAGGGGGCACAGATACGCAGTATTTT
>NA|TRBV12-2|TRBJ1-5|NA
CASITVHCQPQHF
TGTGCAAGTATAACAGTCCATTGTCAGCCCCAGCATTTT
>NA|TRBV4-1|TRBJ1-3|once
CASSQVGGLSGNTIYF
TGCGCCAGCAGCCAAGTCGGGGGGCTAAGTGGAAACACCATATATTTT
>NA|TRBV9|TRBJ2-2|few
CASSPRGGPNTGELFF
TGTGCCAGCAGCCCCCGGGGAGGACCGAACACCGGGGAGCTGTTTTTT
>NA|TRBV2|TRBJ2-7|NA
CASIVGLAMREQYF
TGTGCCAGCATAGTCGGGCTAGCAATGAGAGAGCAGTACTTC
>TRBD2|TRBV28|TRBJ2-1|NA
CASSFRIAHPGLADTEQFF
TGTGCCAGCAGTTTTCGTATAGCCCACCCGGGACTAGCGGATACTGAGCAGTTCTTC
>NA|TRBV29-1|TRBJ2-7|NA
CSVETGLTYEQYF
TGCAGCGTTGAAACAGGTTTAACCTACGAGCAGTACTTC
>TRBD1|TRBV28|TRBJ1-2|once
CASSKPAQGAQRDYGYTF
TGTGCCAGCAGTAAGCCCGCGCAGGGGGCGCAGAGGGACTATGGCTACACCTTC
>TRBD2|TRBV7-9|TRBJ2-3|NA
CASSLGGWEGPDTQYF
TGTGCCAGCAGCTTAGGCGGGTGGGAGGGCCCAGATACGCAGTATTTT
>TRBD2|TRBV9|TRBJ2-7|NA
CASSVLAGGTRVHEQYF
TGTGCCAGCAGCGTACTGGCAGGAGGGACTAGAGTCCACGAGCAGTACTTC
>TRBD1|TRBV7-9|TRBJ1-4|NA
CASSPSWGTGSEKLFF
TGTGCCAGCAGCCCCTCCTGGGGGACAGGGAGTGAAAAACTGTTTTTT
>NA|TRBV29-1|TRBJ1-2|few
CSVMTATNYGYTF
TGCAGCGTTATGACAGCCACTAACTATGGCTACACCTTC
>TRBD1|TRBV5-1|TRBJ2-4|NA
CASSSDGQAGQYF
TGCGCCAGCAGTTCCGACGGACAGGCCGGTCAGTACTTC
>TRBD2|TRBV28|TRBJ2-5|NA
CASSPLSPQLAGGAAQYF
TGTGCCAGCAGTCCCCTAAGCCCCCAGTTAGCGGGAGGGGCGGCCCAGTACTTC
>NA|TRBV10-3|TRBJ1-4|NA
CAISDPGTGNEKLFF
TGTGCCATCAGTGACCCCGGGACTGGCAATGAAAAACTGTTTTTT
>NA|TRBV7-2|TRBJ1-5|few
CASSLVGGVLSQPQHF
TGTGCCAGCAGCTTAGTAGGAGGGGTCTTAAGTCAGCCCCAGCATTTT
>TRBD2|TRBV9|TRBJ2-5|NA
CASSPTSGVTETQYF
TGTGCCAGCAGCCCGACTAGCGGGGTGACTGAGACCCAGTACTTC
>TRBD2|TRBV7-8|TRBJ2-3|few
CASSPRGAGGLTDTQYF
TGTGCCAGCAGCCCCCGCGGGGCGGGAGGGTTGACAGATACGCAGTATTTT
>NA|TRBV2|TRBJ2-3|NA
CASRDPSRTDTQYF
TGTGCCAGCCGCGACCCGTCGCGGACAGATACGCAGTATTTT
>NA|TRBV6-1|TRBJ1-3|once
CASRSEAGNTIYF
TGTGCCAGCAGATCCGAGGCTGGAAACACCATATATTTT
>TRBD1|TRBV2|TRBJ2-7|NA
CASRSGGVYEQYF
TGTGCCAGCCGGTCAGGGGGCGTGTACGAGCAGTACTTC
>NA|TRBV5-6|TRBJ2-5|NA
CASSFPGGKRETQYF
TGTGCCAGCAGCTTCCCGGGGGGCAAGAGAGAGACCCAGTACTTC
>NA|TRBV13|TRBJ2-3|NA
CASSLAAERQDTQYF
TGTGCCAGCAGCTTAGCGGCAGAGCGGCAAGATACGCAGTATTTT
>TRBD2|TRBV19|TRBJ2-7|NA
CASSISGGTYEQYF
TGTGCCAGTAGTATTAGCGGGGGAACCTACGAGCAGTACTTC
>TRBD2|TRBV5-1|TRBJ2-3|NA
CASRTSGGSTDTQYF
TGCGCCAGCAGAACTAGCGGGGGTAGCACAGATACGCAGTATTTT
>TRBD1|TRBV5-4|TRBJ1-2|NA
CASSLSGQGGYGYTF
TGTGCCAGCAGCTTGTCCGGACAGGGCGGATATGGCTACACCTTC
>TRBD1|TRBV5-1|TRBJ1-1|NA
CASGPLQGRNTEAFF
TGCGCCAGCGGTCCCCTACAGGGGAGGAACACTGAAGCTTTCTTT
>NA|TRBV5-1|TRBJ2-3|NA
CASSSRGLGTDTQYF
TGCGCCAGCAGCAGCAGGGGTCTCGGCACAGATACGCAGTATTTT
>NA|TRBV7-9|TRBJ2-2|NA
CASSLRPGKYAGELFF
TGTGCCAGCAGCCTGAGGCCAGGGAAATACGCCGGGGAGCTGTTTTTT
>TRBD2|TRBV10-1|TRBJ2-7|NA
CASSEGLAVPQYF
TGCGCCAGCAGTGAGGGACTAGCGGTCCCCCAGTACTTC
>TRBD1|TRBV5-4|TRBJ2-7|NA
CASSSTDRGRDEQYF
TGTGCCAGCAGCTCCACGGACAGGGGGCGCGACGAGCAGTACTTC
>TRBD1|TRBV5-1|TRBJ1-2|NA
CASSEDRVGYGYTF
TGCGCCAGCAGCGAGGACAGGGTTGGATATGGCTACACCTTC
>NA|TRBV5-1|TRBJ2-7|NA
CASRTTSLEEQYF
TGCGCCAGCAGAACCACTTCTTTAGAAGAGCAGTACTTC
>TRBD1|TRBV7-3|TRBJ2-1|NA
CASSGTGGSEQFF
TGTGCCAGCAGCGGGACAGGGGGTAGTGAGCAGTTCTTC
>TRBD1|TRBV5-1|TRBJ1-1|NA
CASSFGQGGFTEAFF
TGCGCCAGCAGCTTCGGACAGGGAGGGTTCACTGAAGCTTTCTTT
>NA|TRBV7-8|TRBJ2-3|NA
CASSSGNTDTQYF
TGTGCCAGCAGCTCGGGTAACACAGATACGCAGTATTTT